This T cell receptor beta chain is drawn from a study of blood T cell repertoires in COVID-19. V was clipped by 2 bases and J by 1 base, with 6 bases between them. There are 14 residues in the CDR3. In germline, CDR1 is SGHTA, CDR2 FQGNSA. In the source study's methods: Reference gene primers were amplified, and this amplification served to estimate nucleated cell counts. Measured with immunoSEQ multiplex PCR; TCRdb has only the in-frame clones, and not every one. V, J and clone size are taken as reported in that table, and D and trimming were inferred from the DNA itself. The sample comprises more than 300,000 clones, 65% to 90% of which are singletons, and roughly 4.5% rests with the top ten.

The sequence came from a man aged 30-40 years who had recovered from COVID-19. Specimen: PBMCs or T cells enriched from blood (not recorded which). The V call is TRBV7-2, the J call TRBJ1-5; D is unclear. The DNA of the CDR3 is TGTGCCAGCAGCTTAACCAGAAGCAATCAGCCCCAGCATTTT. Translation: CASSLTRSNQPQHF.